The rows below give T cell receptor beta chains drawn from one sample of a study of Graves' ophthalmopathy and Graves' hyperthyroidism. TCRdb reanalysed the multiplex PCR reads using MiXCR and keeps one entry per CDR3 protein. This table has some 1.1 million distinct CDR3 sequences, about two fifths appearing once. Sequenced input: peripheral blood or thyroid tissue (not recorded which). These receptors all stem from an adult man with Graves' hyperthyroidism. The CDR3 runs from the conserved cysteine through the conserved F or W. The order of the fields is J gene, V gene, clone size, D gene, CDR3 DNA, CDR3 protein. D genes are given only for firm matches. Rows may omit the clone size; those that give it use once, few, many or a size class.

>TRBJ1-2|TRBV2|.|.
TGTGCCAGCAGTGAGGACGAGGACGGGGGCTACACCTTC
CASSEDEDGGYTF
>TRBJ1-2|TRBV24-1|.|TRBD1
TGTGCCACCAGTGGACAGGGGGCCCGAAGACGCTATGGCTACACCTTC
CATSGQGARRRYGYTF
>TRBJ2-6|TRBV2|.|TRBD1
TGTGCCAGCAGGGTCGGACAGGGGGAGACTGGGGCCAACGTCCTGACTTTC
CASRVGQGETGANVLTF
>TRBJ1-1|TRBV9|.|.
TGTGCCAGCAGCCAATCGTCCCGGACTGAAGCTTTCTTT
CASSQSSRTEAFF
>TRBJ2-5|TRBV13|.|.
TGTGCCAGCAGCTTAGGGATGCGAGAGACCCAGTACTTC
CASSLGMRETQYF
>TRBJ2-2|TRBV7-9|.|.
TGTGCCAGCGCAGAGCAAACCAAGAACACCGGGGAGCTGTTTTTT
CASAEQTKNTGELFF
>TRBJ2-2|TRBV2|.|.
TGTGCCAGCAGTAATTGGAGGGCGAGGGCCGGGGAGCTGTTTTTT
CASSNWRARAGELFF
>TRBJ1-4|TRBV7-9|many|.
TGTGCCAGCAGCGATTTCAGGGAGTCTAATGAAAAACTGTTTTTT
CASSDFRESNEKLFF
>TRBJ2-5|TRBV12-3/TRBV12-4|.|.
TGTGCCAGCAGCCCCGGGGAATCCCAAGAGACCCAGTACTTC
CASSPGESQETQYF
>TRBJ2-7|TRBV20-1|many|.
TGCAGTGCCGAGAACAGGACGAACTACGAGCAGTACTTC
CSAENRTNYEQYF
>TRBJ2-7|TRBV4-1|few|.
TGCGCCAGCAGCCAAGGTCGGGACCACTCCTACGAGCAGTACTTC
CASSQGRDHSYEQYF
>TRBJ2-5|TRBV5-1|.|.
TGCGCCAGCAGCTTAGGGCTGAATCAGCCCCAGTACTTC
CASSLGLNQPQYF
>TRBJ2-5|TRBV5-1|.|.
TGCGCCAGCAGCCCGACCGGGTCAGGGAGGAGCGAGACCCAGTACTTC
CASSPTGSGRSETQYF
>TRBJ1-5|TRBV20-1|many|TRBD1
TGCAGTGCTGGGGAAACGACAGGGGTGCGCAATCAGCCCCAGCATTTT
CSAGETTGVRNQPQHF
>TRBJ2-5|TRBV5-1|many|.
TGTGCCAGCAGCTTAGACTTTCAAGAGACCCAGTACTTC
CASSLDFQETQYF
>TRBJ1-5|TRBV7-8|many|.
TGTGCCAGCAGCTCCCGGGACTCTGGACAGCCCCAGCATTTT
CASSSRDSGQPQHF
>TRBJ2-5|TRBV10-3|many|TRBD2
TGTGCCATCAGACCCGGGTCGGGCGGGGGACAAGAGACCCAGTACTTC
CAIRPGSGGGQETQYF
>TRBJ2-2|TRBV11-2|many|TRBD1
TGTGCCAGCACCAGGACAGGGAACACCGGGGAGCTGTTTTTT
CASTRTGNTGELFF
>TRBJ2-2|TRBV7-8|many|TRBD2
TGTGCCAGCAGCTCGGGACTATCCACCGGGGAGCTGTTTTTT
CASSSGLSTGELFF
>TRBJ1-6|TRBV10-3|few|.
TGTGCCAGCAGTTACTCGACGTCGCGTGGCGATTCACCCCTCCACTTT
CASSYSTSRGDSPLHF
>TRBJ2-7|TRBV6-2/TRBV6-3|.|TRBD2
TGTGCCAGCATCCCACTCGGCGGGAGACCCTACGAGCAGTACTTC
CASIPLGGRPYEQYF
>TRBJ2-7|TRBV19|few|.
TGTGCCAGTAGTATAGGACGGGCGAGAGGCTACGAGCAGTACTTC
CASSIGRARGYEQYF
>TRBJ1-4|TRBV19|many|.
TGTGCCAGCGGACCGATGGGACTGTTTTTT
CASGPMGLFF
>TRBJ2-5|TRBV24-1|many|.
TGTGCCACCAGTGATCCACGTGTGGACAGCCGGCAGCGGAGGGAGACCCAGTACTTC
CATSDPRVDSRQRRETQYF
>TRBJ2-7|TRBV20-1|many|TRBD2
TGCAGTGTTATGACTAGCGGGAGTTCCTACGAGCAGTACTTC
CSVMTSGSSYEQYF
>TRBJ2-5|TRBV29-1|many|.
TGCAGCGTTGAAAGGGGCAGGACTATGCAAGAGACCCAGTACTTC
CSVERGRTMQETQYF
>TRBJ1-1|TRBV6-6|few|.
TGTGCCAGCAGGGACACCCGGGATAACACTGAAGCTTTCTTT
CASRDTRDNTEAFF
>TRBJ2-2|TRBV7-8|.|.
TGTGCCAGCAGCCATTACGCCGGGACAGGGGAGCTGTTTTTT
CASSHYAGTGELFF
>TRBJ1-1|TRBV7-3|.|.
TGTGCTAGCAGCTCCCCGCGGGAGAACGCTGAAGCTTTCTTT
CASSSPRENAEAFF
>TRBJ1-1|TRBV5-1|many|TRBD1
TGTGCCAGCAGCTTGGAGGGGGCGAGGAACACTGAAGCTTTCTTT
CASSLEGARNTEAFF
>TRBJ2-1|TRBV10-3|.|.
TGTGCCATCAAAGGACAGAGCTCCTACAATGAGCAGTTCTTC
CAIKGQSSYNEQFF
>TRBJ1-3|TRBV3-1|.|.
TGTGCCAGCAGCCAAGATAGGTTTGGAAACACCATATATTTT
CASSQDRFGNTIYF
>TRBJ1-4|TRBV28|.|.
TGTGCCAGCAGTCAAATTGAGACAGGATGGAGGGAAAAACTGTTTTTT
CASSQIETGWREKLFF
>TRBJ2-7|TRBV5-8|few|.
TGTGCCAGCAGCCCCGTTGGCACAGCGGGTGCCTCCTACGAGCAGTACTTC
CASSPVGTAGASYEQYF
>TRBJ1-5|TRBV20-1|many|.
TGCAGTGCTAGAGATCATAACGGAAAGGTCAATCAGCCCCAGCATTTT
CSARDHNGKVNQPQHF
>TRBJ1-5|TRBV19|many|TRBD1
TGTGCCAGTACCCCAGGGGGACGTCAGCCCCAGCATTTT
CASTPGGRQPQHF
>TRBJ1-1|TRBV2|many|TRBD1
TGTGCCAGCAGAGACAGGGGAAGTGGCAACACTGAAGCTTTCTTT
CASRDRGSGNTEAFF
>TRBJ2-5|TRBV20-1|many|TRBD2
TGCAGTGCCGGAAAGGCGGGGGGCACAGAGACCCAGTACTTC
CSAGKAGGTETQYF
>TRBJ1-1|TRBV5-1|.|TRBD1
TGCGCCAGCGCCCGGGGACAGGAGAACACTGAACCTTTCTTC
CASARGQENTEPFF
>TRBJ1-2|TRBV4-1|.|.
TGCGCCAGCAGCCCCCCGCAGGCGGGCGAGTTTAACTATGGCTACACCTTC
CASSPPQAGEFNYGYTF
>TRBJ1-4|TRBV24-1|many|.
TGTGCCACTCGCGGACCGAATGATGAAAAACTGTTTTTT
CATRGPNDEKLFF
>TRBJ2-6|TRBV9|few|TRBD2
TGTGCCAGCAGCGAGGGACTAGCGGGGTTCTTTAGCTCTGGGGCCAACGTCCTGACTTTC
CASSEGLAGFFSSGANVLTF
>TRBJ1-4|TRBV7-9|.|TRBD1
TGTGCCAGCAGCTGGGACAGTGCTAGTGAAAAACTGTTTTTT
CASSWDSASEKLFF
>TRBJ2-5|TRBV7-2|few|TRBD1
TGTGCCAGCAGCACGGGGGACAGGGGGGGGCCAGAGACCCAGTACTTC
CASSTGDRGGPETQYF
>TRBJ1-3|TRBV7-2|.|.
TGTGCCAGCAGCTTTCAGAGCTCTGAAAACACCATATATTTT
CASSFQSSENTIYF
>TRBJ1-1|TRBV12-3/TRBV12-4|many|.
TGTGCCAGCACCCTGGACAGAGAGAACACTGAAGCTTTCTTT
CASTLDRENTEAFF
>TRBJ1-2|TRBV20-1|.|.
TGCAGTGCAACCCAAACATCCGGGGGGTATGGCTACACCTTC
CSATQTSGGYGYTF
>TRBJ1-2|TRBV7-6|.|.
TGTGCCAGCAGCATGAGGGGGTATGGCTACACCTTC
CASSMRGYGYTF
>TRBJ2-7|TRBV20-1|many|TRBD2
TGCAGTGCAGCGGGGACCTACGAGCAGTACTTC
CSAAGTYEQYF
>TRBJ2-2|TRBV24-1|many|.
TGTGCCACCAGTGACCCCTCCCCGACAAGAGGCCGGGAGCTGTTTTTT
CATSDPSPTRGRELFF
>TRBJ2-5|TRBV29-1|.|.
TGCAGCGTTGGAGAGGGCCCCCAAGAGACCCAGTACTTC
CSVGEGPQETQYF
>TRBJ1-1|TRBV27|few|.
TGTGCCAGCAAGGAGTACAGGGAGAGAAACACTGAAGCTTTCTTT
CASKEYRERNTEAFF
>TRBJ2-2|TRBV30|.|.
TGTGCCTGGAGCCCGGGAAGATTCCGGGAGCTGTTTTTT
CAWSPGRFRELFF
>TRBJ2-3|TRBV9|.|.
TGTGCCAGCGGGACACCTGGCACAGATACGCAGTATTTT
CASGTPGTDTQYF
>TRBJ2-7|TRBV7-6|.|.
TGTGCCAGCAGCTTAGCCTTGGGACCGTCCTACGAGCAGTACTTC
CASSLALGPSYEQYF
>TRBJ2-2|TRBV5-1|.|TRBD2
TGCGCCAGCCGAAGTGGGACTAGCGTTATCGGGGAGCTGTTTTTT
CASRSGTSVIGELFF
>TRBJ1-1|TRBV19|many|.
TGTGCCAGTAGGGGGAAGGCGCCCGGTGTGGCTGAAGCTTTCTTT
CASRGKAPGVAEAFF
>TRBJ1-5|TRBV7-8|.|TRBD1
TGTGCCAGCAGCTTAGCGGGACAGGGGGCCCAGCCCCAGCATTTT
CASSLAGQGAQPQHF
>TRBJ2-5|TRBV15|.|.
TGTGCCGCCAGCAGTGAGTCCAGGACAGCGACCCAAGAGACCCAGTACTTC
CAASSESRTATQETQYF